The TCR beta chain under discussion was sequenced for a study of OX40 agonist ivuxolimab in advanced cancers. Points from the study as a whole: Fewer expanded clones were found on average in CD4+ than in CD8+ T cells. The 0.1-3.0 mg/kg partial responders had among the lowest clonal expansion.

As to this clone: Its antigen is as yet unknown.

The ends lost 4 bases at V and 6 bases at J; junction bases unmatched: 14. This CDR3 comprises 17 residues. CDR1 is SGHRS and CDR2 is YFSETQ in the germline V gene. Assay: immunoSEQ multiplex PCR; the TCRdb copy retains only in-frame clones and omits some. The data show roughly 66,000 clones, around 80% seen once. The receptor was isolated from an adult with an advanced solid tumor such as melanoma, head and neck, liver or kidney cancer. Sequenced material: CD4+ or CD8+ T cells sorted from blood, taken in a trial of the OX40 agonist ivuxolimab. J is TRBJ2-1 and V is TRBV5-1; TRBD2 aligns across 9 bases. CDR3 in amino acids: CASSPVGAGGLGNEQFF. In DNA, the CDR3 is TGCGCCAGCAGCCCCGTGGGAGCGGGGGGCCTGGGCAATGAGCAGTTCTTC.